This T cell receptor beta chain was obtained from a study of shared clonotypes between healthy human individuals (dated by TCRdb to the early 2020s). For the study in its entirety: A few men and a couple of women, aged 18 to 49 years, made up the cohort. Per donor, three plates each were used for CD4 naive and CD4 memory, two for CD8 naive, and one for CD8 memory. To estimate repertoire size and how much clonotype sharing occurs between individuals, the study deeply sequenced the blood TCR repertoires of about five healthy adults. Libraries were prepared and TCR repertoires were sequenced by different laboratories using diverse techniques, in order to increase sequencing depth and limit assay-specific biases. Leukapheresis yielded between about 0.9 and 8.9 billion PBMCs per donor. What the authors observed across the whole study: Even with the large sequencing depth, rarefaction of the sorted-subset datasets indicated that sequencing was incomplete. Compared with non-shared clonotypes, clonotypes shared by all four sorted-subset donors had higher generation probabilities. Because the study included only a small number of donors, the genetic and exposure-history diversity represented was limited. Larger estimated clonotype richness was generally found for naive subsets than for memory subsets. When a few donors were compared, the shared fraction of clonotypes was around 5.1% for naive CD4, 3.5% to 4% for naive CD8, roughly 2.5% for memory CD4, and 0.35% to 0.4% for memory CD8. Pairwise subsampling indicated that sequencing depth was expected to affect the degree of clonotype sharing among donors. Only blood was sampled, and tissue TCR repertoires likely differ from those in blood.

Using the deep immunoSEQ assay, multiplex PCR amplified TCR CDR3 regions from genomic DNA. Extracted genomic DNA from each cell subset was distributed evenly across all wells of several immunoSEQ 96-well plates, and each plate was treated as a replicate. For sorted subsets, approximately 210 ng genomic DNA, equal to 30,000 or so T cell genomes, was loaded into each replicate PCR. Purified libraries were quantified with a Qubit 3.0 fluorometer, sized on a Bioanalyzer 2100, and re-quantified with the KAPA Library Quantification kit. Every immunoSEQ 96-well plate was sequenced on a dedicated single-read 150-cycle Illumina NextSeq 550 flow cell. As for the original processing: Because the immunoSEQ output included only junctional sequences and no quality scores, the filtering could not be the same as the filtering used for full-length reads. To assign V/J genes and CDR3, sequences were annotated against IMGT germline references using PyIR, a Python wrapper for IgBLAST v1.9. Reads were filtered out if the reads had weak V/J assignments (E-value above 1e-6), no CDR3, stop codons, out-of-frame junctions, or ambiguous translated residues. A V3J clonotype was defined by an identical inferred V gene, J gene, and CDR3 amino acid sequence. The percentage overlap between two repertoires was calculated by dividing the number of shared unique clonotypes by the size of the smaller repertoire. RTK rarefaction, the Chao1 estimator, and Recon v2.1 estimates of unobserved clonotypes were used to assess repertoire richness. OLGA was used to compute generation probabilities for all TCRbeta clonotypes that the gDNA method yielded from a handful of donors. The source is immuneACCESS, and TCRdb retained only in-frame sequences with V and J called. Part of the clones is not carried over; for the studies checked, unresolved V genes explain less than half of this, and the remainder is unexplained. The DNA gave D and trimming, while V, J and clone size come from that table. This sample is represented by about 1.5 million clones; about 96% of them were singletons. The ten top clones hold 1% to 1.5% of the sample.

Cut back by 3 bases and 0 bases, the V and J ends lie 10 bases apart. From the germline V gene, CDR1 is SGHRS and CDR2 is YFSETQ. The CDR3 contains 16 residues, cysteine and phenylalanine counted. The retained sequence is limited to the CDR3, 48 bases, with the frame set at the first base. Details on this clone: The antigen it binds to is not known. One base away there is no much larger clone; base qualities are not given.

Donors were healthy HIV-negative adults with no recently reported acute infections or vaccinations. Only Caucasian adults living in Nashville, Tennessee, USA were represented among the donors. CD4+ T cells were enriched by magnetic negative selection; naive cells were then positively selected on CD45RA, and the negative fraction formed the memory subset. After blood collection by leukapheresis, PBMCs were isolated using Ficoll-Histopaque density gradient centrifugation and then cryopreserved in the vapor phase of liquid nitrogen. Analytical flow cytometry was used to check the purity and quantity of each magnetically sorted T cell population. Genomic DNA was isolated from every sorted fraction and measured by UV absorbance on a Nanodrop 2000c.

The origin of this receptor is a young man in good health. Sequencing was carried out using naive CD4+ T cells sorted from blood. The meaning of the sample's cell subset or site label: CD45RA+ positively selected. The rearrangement combines TRBV5-1 with TRBJ2-6; the D gene identity is not certain. The CDR3 amino acid sequence is: CASSSMTLSGANVLTF. The nucleotide sequence is given as TGCGCCAGCAGCTCTATGACACTCTCTGGGGCCAACGTCCTGACTTTC.